This T cell receptor (beta chain) was identified in a study of T cell responses to AZD1222 COVID-19 vaccine. Study-level results: Sampling captured repertoires only after the peak T cell response.

V was shortened by 6 bases and J by 7 bases, with 13 bases between the two germline ends. The CDR3 loop spans 13 amino acids. Here immunoSEQ multiplex PCR was the method, and the copy in TCRdb shows in-frame clones only, minus some. The table has approximately 160,000 clones, 85% to 95% seen once. As for this clone: Its cognate antigen is unknown.

Sequenced here: peripheral blood, sampled on day 0 of AZD1222 vaccination. The chain links TRBV12-3 or TRBV12-4 to TRBJ1-5; D is unclear. The sequence was obtained from an adult in good health. The CDR3 DNA reads as TGTGCCAGCAGCCAGGTTCGGTGGCAGCCCCAGCATTTT. It yields the protein CASSQVRWQPQHF.